This T cell receptor (beta chain) was captured in a study of blood T cells in healthy people across ages. Study-wide findings and caveats: As age increased, TCR beta diversity per million T cells fell in a roughly linear fashion.

In germline, CDR1 is SQVTM, CDR2 ANQGSEA. The V and J ends lost 7 bases and 2 bases, in that order; junction bases with no gene match: 6. The CDR3 is 13 residues long. The authors ran a second PCR of about 6 to 11 cycles using a sample-barcoded 5' primer and a J-beta primer mix. Template switching added a 12-random-nucleotide identifier to every cDNA molecule. MiXCR, run by TCRdb on the 5' RACE reads, gives a single entry per CDR3 protein. The sample records 1.5 million to 2 million distinct CDR3 sequences, about 31% being singletons. This clonotype was picked up many times. No antigen is known for it.

Sequencing was done on a sample of blood. This chain joins TRBV29-1 and TRBJ2-3; 7 nucleotides line up with TRBD2. The receptor was isolated from a woman in her thirties in good health. Here the CDR3 reads CSAKGRATDTQYF. In nucleotides, the CDR3 is TGCAGCGCTAAAGGGAGGGCCACAGATACGCAGTATTTT.